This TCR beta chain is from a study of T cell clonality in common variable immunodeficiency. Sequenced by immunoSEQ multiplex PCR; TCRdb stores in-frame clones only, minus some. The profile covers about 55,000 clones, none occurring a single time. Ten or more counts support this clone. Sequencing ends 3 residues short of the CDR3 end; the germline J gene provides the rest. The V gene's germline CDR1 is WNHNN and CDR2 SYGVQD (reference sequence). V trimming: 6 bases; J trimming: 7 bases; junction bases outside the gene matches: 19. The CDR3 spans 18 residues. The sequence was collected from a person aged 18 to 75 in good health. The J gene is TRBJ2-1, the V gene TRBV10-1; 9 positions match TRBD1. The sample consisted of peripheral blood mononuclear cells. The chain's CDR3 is CASSRDREARPGKNEQFF. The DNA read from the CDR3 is TGCGCCAGCAGCCGGGACAGGGAAGCGCGACCCGGGAAAAATGAG.